This T cell receptor beta chain was obtained from a study of T cell changes during pregnancy in multiple sclerosis. Data came from immunoSEQ multiplex PCR; TCRdb stores just in-frame clones and leaves some out. The sample lists tens of thousands of clones, 94% occurring once. The V and J ends lost 5 bases and 4 bases, in that order; junction bases with no gene match: 12. The CDR3 spans 19 residues. The V gene's germline CDR1 is MNHEY and CDR2 SMNVEV (reference sequence). The clonotype comes from a female donor with multiple sclerosis, enrolled in a pregnancy study. The J gene is TRBJ2-1, the V gene TRBV27, with 15 bases identical to TRBD2. Sample: CD8+ T cells from peripheral blood mononuclear cells, taken before pregnancy. The DNA for the CDR3 is TGTGCCAGCAGTGCCGGGACTAGCGGGAGGTACCCTCATTACAATGAGCAGTTCTTC. This gives the protein CASSAGTSGRYPHYNEQFF.